This T cell receptor beta chain emerged from a study of graft-versus-host responses after intestinal transplantation. This CDR3 has 13 amino acids. Between the trimmed V and J ends, which lost 7 bases and 4 bases, there was a span of 11 bases. From germline, CDR1 is LNHDA and CDR2 SQIVND (reference sequence). Concerning this clone: Its antigen remains unknown.

Profiling relied on immunoSEQ multiplex PCR, and the TCRdb table lists in-frame clones only, not all of them. The sample yields some 110,000 clones, about 92% seen once. Study results and limitations: Peak GvH clone levels in circulation were associated with early post-transplant HvG declines. Researchers found GvH clones in recipient marrow, and some showed up first in ileum or blood.

This chain links TRBV19 with TRBJ1-3; D is perhaps TRBD1 (6 bases). The sequence was collected from a human donor who was the organ donor for an intestinal transplant. The starting material was unstimulated CD8+ T cells sorted from spleen or lymph node cells, obtained before transplant. CDR3 amino acids: CASIGGRGNTIYF. CDR3 nucleotide sequence: TGTGCCAGTATCGGGGGGCGAGGAAACACCATATATTTT.